A single sample is the source of the 26 T cell receptor beta chains below, sequenced in a study of PD-1 blockade in classical Hodgkin lymphoma. TCRdb's table, derived via immunoSEQ multiplex PCR, lists solely in-frame clones and lacks some. This table has about 14,000 clones, more than 65% appearing once. All patients relapsed after autologous stem cell transplantation, and brentuximab vedotin exposure varied. The sequencing used peripheral blood mononuclear cells (PBMCs), collected at baseline. The receptors shown here come from a human donor with classical Hodgkin lymphoma.

The V call is TRBV4-1, the J call TRBJ2-3; the match to TRBD2 covers 9 bases. This CDR3 spans 17 amino acids. Germline values: CDR1 MGHRA, CDR2 YSYEKL. V dropped 0 bases and J dropped 9; count of bases not matched to a gene: 13. The chain's CDR3 is CASSQESGTSPLATQYF. The CDR3 nucleotides read TGCGCCAGCAGCCAAGAAAGTGGGACTAGCCCGCTTGCGACGCAGTATTTT.

The V and J genes are TRBV5-4 and TRBJ2-3; 10 nucleotides agree with TRBD1. The germline gives CDR1 SGHNT, CDR2 YYREEE (reference sequence). Germline trimming cut 7 bases from V and 2 bases from J; bases unmatched to any gene: 7. This CDR3 region has 15 residues. The CDR3 DNA sequence: TGTGCCAGCTCTGGACAGGGGGATTTCACAGATACGCAGTATTTT. Translating gives CASSGQGDFTDTQYF.

This chain joins TRBV7-9 and TRBJ1-2; no definite D call. Germline V CDR1 and CDR2: SEHNR, FQNEAQ (reference sequence). The CDR3 spans 15 residues. V lost 4 bases, J lost 1 base, and 13 bases lay in between. CDR3 region: CASSSRGRSNYGYTF. In DNA form, the CDR3 reads TGTGCCAGCAGCTCCAGAGGGCGGAGTAACTATGGCTACACCTTC.

The chain joins TRBV4-1 to TRBJ1-2; the D is unclear. Germline V gives CDR1 MGHRA, CDR2 YSYEKL. The CDR3 runs 13 residues. The V end was cut by 7 bases, the J end by 8 bases, with 17 bases between. The CDR3 region is CASTQVGLKGYTF. The CDR3 region has the DNA TGCGCCAGCACCCAGGTGGGGTTAAAGGGCTACACCTTC.

The chain uses TRBV7-8 and TRBJ2-3; 9 bases line up with TRBD2. This CDR3 is 20 amino acids long. V shed 4 bases and J 3 bases; nucleotides not matched to a gene: 20. Germline V gives CDR1 SGHVS, CDR2 FQNEAQ. DNA for the CDR3: TGTGCCAGCAGCTCGCCGTTCTATGGCGGGGGGGCCGGTTCAACAGATACGCAGTATTTT. Its translation is CASSSPFYGGGAGSTDTQYF.

This clone has only one observation. V is TRBV6-4 and J is TRBJ2-2, with 11 bases lining up with TRBD1. The CDR3 runs 14 residues. Per the germline V gene, CDR1 is MRHNA and CDR2 is SNTAGT. The V segment lost 6 bases and the J segment 4 bases; nucleotides outside the gene matches: 1. This CDR3 is CASRGQGATGELFF. The CDR3 DNA sequence: TGTGCCAGCAGAGGACAGGGGGCCACCGGGGAGCTGTTTTTT.

The CDR3 DNA sequence: TGTGCCAGCAGCTTAGTCCGCGACAGGGCCTATGGCTACACCTTC. It specifies CASSLVRDRAYGYTF. The chain employs TRBV7-3 and TRBJ1-2; 7 positions match TRBD1. Germline V gene sequence: CDR1 SGHTA, CDR2 FQGTGA. This CDR3 region has 15 residues. Trimming took 2 bases from V and 4 from J; bases not matched to a gene: 7.

The chain recombines TRBV29-1 with TRBJ2-7; either TRBD1 or TRBD2 may supply D (7 bases each). The CDR3 length is 12 residues. Trimming cost V 6 bases and J 4 bases, with 13 bases left between them. Germline values: CDR1 SQVTM, CDR2 ANQGSEA. CDR3 nucleotide sequence: TGCAGCGTGGACCAGGGGGGGTACGAGCAGTACTTC. This encodes CSVDQGGYEQYF.

The chain couples TRBV19 to TRBJ2-7; 7 bases fit TRBD1. This CDR3 region has 15 residues. Germline V gene sequence: CDR1 LNHDA, CDR2 SQIVND (reference sequence). V shed 5 bases and J 7 bases; nucleotides not matched to a gene: 14. CDR3 sequence (DNA): TGTGCCAGTAGTGTAACCGGGACAGATTTTGGGGAGCAGTACTTC. This sequence encodes CASSVTGTDFGEQYF.

This chain links TRBV5-5 with TRBJ1-3; no clear D. The CDR3 sequence is 14 residues long. Trimming removed 4 bases from V and 0 bases from J, with 8 bases in between. Germline V gives CDR1 SGHKS, CDR2 YYEKEE (reference sequence). CDR3 in amino acids: CASSQPSSGNTIYF. DNA for the CDR3: TGTGCCAGCAGCCAGCCCAGCTCTGGAAACACCATATATTTT.

The rearrangement joins TRBV5-1 to TRBJ1-6, with unresolved D. The CDR3 is made up of 16 amino acids. The ends were cut back, 0 bases at V and 11 bases at J, with 18 bases in the middle. Per the germline V gene, CDR1 is SGHRS and CDR2 is YFSETQ. CDR3 in amino acids: CASSLATGPLNPPLHF. The CDR3 DNA follows: TGCGCCAGCAGCTTGGCAACCGGGCCACTAAATCCACCCCTCCACTTT.

This clone was seen just once. J is TRBJ2-2 and V is TRBV21-1; the D call in the table, TRBD2, was not verified against the DNA. TRBV21-1 is a documented pseudogene. There are 16 residues in the CDR3. Here the CDR3 reads CASSRTSGARTGELFF. In DNA form, the CDR3 reads TGTGCCAGCAGCAGGACTAGCGGGGCGAGAACCGGGGAGCTGTTTTTT.

The CDR3 bases are TGTGCCAGCAGGACGTTACAGGAAGGGGGAGGCTACACCTTC. It yields the protein CASRTLQEGGGYTF. The chain carries TRBV6-1 and TRBJ1-2; D perhaps matches TRBD1 (6 bases). The CDR3 contains 14 residues. CDR1 MNHNS and CDR2 SASEGT come from the germline V gene. V shed 6 bases and J shed 8 bases, with 19 bases lying between them.

The V call is TRBV6-6, the J call TRBJ2-5; the D is unclear. Germline V gene data show CDR1 as MNHNY and CDR2 as SVGAGI (reference sequence). The CDR3 is 11 amino acids. The germline V and J ends were trimmed by 0 bases and 7 bases, with 3 bases remaining between them. The CDR3 DNA follows: TGTGCCAGCAGTTACTCGGTGACCCAGTACTTC. As protein: CASSYSVTQYF.

The chain uses TRBV9 and TRBJ2-3, with D possibly matching TRBD2 (6 bases). The CDR3 covers 15 residues. V was pared by 2 bases and J by 1 base, with 11 bases between. Germline V gene lookup returns CDR1 SGDLS and CDR2 YYNGEE. The CDR3 protein is CASSVGTLGTDTQYF. The CDR3 DNA reads TGTGCCAGCAGCGTCGGGACTCTAGGCACAGATACGCAGTATTTT.

The chain uses TRBV9 and TRBJ2-7; D is tentatively TRBD1 or TRBD2 (5 bases each). With 4 bases removed from V and 0 bases from J, the gap between germline ends came to 17 bases. Germline V gene sequence: CDR1 SGDLS, CDR2 YYNGEE. The CDR3 totals 16 residues. DNA of the CDR3: TGTGCCAGCAGCCCGAGGGGAGCGGATAGCTCCTACGAGCAGTACTTC. This translates into CASSPRGADSSYEQYF.

This chain joins TRBV9 and TRBJ1-2; D unclear. This CDR3 is 14 amino acids long. Trimming removed 2 bases at V and 4 bases at J, with 12 bases between. Germline V gene sequence: CDR1 SGDLS, CDR2 YYNGEE. CDR3 amino acids: CASSVARSPYGYTF. Here the CDR3 DNA reads TGTGCCAGCAGCGTCGCACGGAGCCCCTATGGCTACACCTTC.

The sample holds one count of this clone. V gene TRBV5-4 combines with J gene TRBJ2-7; 8 nucleotides align to TRBD1. Per the germline V gene, CDR1 is SGHNT and CDR2 is YYREEE (reference sequence). The CDR3 has 15 residues. The J segment lost 0 bases and the V segment lost 4 bases, leaving 6 bases of the junction unmatched. The CDR3 here is CASSPGDRSSYEQYF. The CDR3 DNA reads TGTGCCAGCAGCCCGGGGGACAGGAGCTCCTACGAGCAGTACTTC.

The CDR3 protein is CASSWNRVGDGYTF. DNA for the CDR3: TGTGCCAGCAGTTGGAACAGGGTGGGGGATGGCTACACCTTC. The chain couples TRBV6-5 to TRBJ1-2, with D perhaps matching TRBD1 (6 bases). The CDR3 length is 14 residues. The V and J ends lost 4 bases and 6 bases respectively, with 15 bases between them. Looked up from germline, CDR1 is MNHEY and CDR2 is SVGAGI.

The CDR3 DNA follows: TGTGCCAGTAGTCGGCGAGGGTCCTATGGCTACACCTTC. Residues: CASSRRGSYGYTF. The chain carries TRBV19 and TRBJ1-2, with D unresolved. Per germline, CDR1 LNHDA and CDR2 SQIVND (reference sequence). Trimming removed 5 bases from V and 4 bases from J, with 11 bases in between. The CDR3 spans 13 residues. The variable domain in full, with the rest retrieved from reference TRBV19 and TRBJ1-2, is DGGITQSPKYLFRKEGQNVTLSCEQNLNHDAMYWYRQDPGQGLRLIYYSQIVNDFQKGDIAEGYSVSREKKESFPLTVTSAQKNPTAFYLCASSRRGSYGYTFGSGTRLTVV.

The chain employs TRBV19 and TRBJ1-1, with D possibly being TRBD1 (5 bases). V shed 6 bases and J shed 3 bases, with 14 bases lying between them. CDR1 and CDR2 from the germline V gene are LNHDA and SQIVND (reference sequence). The length of the CDR3 is 14 residues. Written as DNA, the CDR3 is TGTGCCAGTAGATGGGGGACCCCCGACACTGAAGCTTTCTTT. Protein product: CASRWGTPDTEAFF.

This chain joins TRBV7-2 and TRBJ1-5; D may be TRBD1 (5 bases). V was pared by 5 bases and J by 6 bases, with 8 bases between. Germline V gives CDR1 SGHTA, CDR2 FQGNSA. The CDR3 is made up of 12 amino acids. CDR3 region: CASSNRGQPQHF. The CDR3 DNA is TGTGCCAGCAGCAATAGGGGTCAGCCCCAGCATTTT.

In nucleotides, the CDR3 is TGCGCCAGCGGGCCCTCTACCTACGAGCAGTACTTC. Translating it yields CASGPSTYEQYF. J is TRBJ2-7 and V is TRBV5-1; D remains ambiguous. The CDR3 loop spans 12 amino acids. In germline, CDR1 is SGHRS, CDR2 YFSETQ. Deletions cut 7 bases from V and 2 bases from J, with 10 bases between.

The J gene is TRBJ2-2, the V gene TRBV19; 8 bases fit TRBD1. Per the germline V gene, CDR1 is LNHDA and CDR2 is SQIVND (reference sequence). The CDR3 covers 16 residues. V lost 6 bases to trimming and J lost 1 base; unmatched junction nucleotides: 7. The CDR3 DNA reads TGTGCCAGTAGCCTGACAGGGGCCGTGAACACCGGGGAGCTGTTTTTT. It encodes CASSLTGAVNTGELFF.

The V gene is TRBV7-8, the J gene TRBJ2-5, with 8 bases matching TRBD1. The V gene's germline CDR1 is SGHVS and CDR2 FQNEAQ. The V segment lost 5 bases and the J segment 7 bases; nucleotides outside the gene matches: 9. CDR3 length: 14 residues. CDR3 bases: TGTGCCAGCAGCCAAGGGACAGGTTCTTCGACCCAGTACTTC. Protein product: CASSQGTGSSTQYF.

The genes are TRBV25-1 and TRBJ2-4, with D possibly being TRBD2 (6 bases). Trimming removed 8 bases from V and 0 bases from J, with 17 bases in between. CDR1 is MGHDK, CDR2 SYGVNS, per germline. This CDR3 comprises 16 residues. The CDR3 bases are TGTGCCAGCCCAGACAGTGGGGGACTAGCCAAAAACATTCAGTACTTC. Translated, it gives CASPDSGGLAKNIQYF.